The 24 T cell receptor beta chains below all came from one sample that was sequenced in a study of blood T cell repertoires in COVID-19 (TCRdb year 2020). Libraries were built with the immunoSEQ multiplex PCR assay. TCRdb limited this immuneACCESS table to in-frame rearrangements with V and J called. A share of clones is missing; checked studies link under half to unresolved V genes, and the rest is unexplained. For this sample the table gives roughly 220,000 clones, of which approximately 86% were detected only once. Jointly, the top ten make up roughly a tenth of the sample. The sample was peripheral blood. The receptors come from a woman between 50 and 59 years old with COVID-19, enrolled during active disease.

In its sample, this clone was seen a few times. The chain links TRBV5-1 to TRBJ2-1; 7 nucleotides align to TRBD1. The CDR3 extends over 15 amino acids. Germline V gives CDR1 SGHRS, CDR2 YFSETQ. The ends lost 0 bases at V and 5 bases at J; junction bases unmatched: 5. DNA for the CDR3: TGCGCCAGCAGCTTGGAGGGGGCAGATAACAATGAGCAGTTCTTC. This codes for CASSLEGADNNEQFF. Combining the CDR3 with reference TRBV5-1 and TRBJ2-1 gives the whole variable domain KAGVTQTPRYLIKTRGQQVTLSCSPISGHRSVSWYQQTPGQGLQFLFEYFSETQRNKGNFPGRFSGRQFSNSRSEMNVSTLELGDSALYLCASSLEGADNNEQFFGPGTRLTVL.

The J gene is TRBJ2-3, the V gene TRBV7-7, with a weak D call TRBD2 (6 bases). The V gene lost 3 bases and the J gene lost 4 bases, with 14 bases spanning the gap. In germline, CDR1 is SSHAT, CDR2 FNYEAQ (reference sequence). The CDR3 runs 15 residues. The CDR3 loop reads CASSFRGSPADTQYF. The DNA for the CDR3 is TGTGCCAGCAGCTTCCGGGGGAGTCCAGCAGATACGCAGTATTTT. Complete variable domain (other parts from reference TRBV7-7 and TRBJ2-3): GAGVSQSPRYKVTKRGQDVTLRCDPISSHATLYWYQQALGQGPEFLTYFNYEAQPDKSGLPSDRFSAERPEGSISTLTIQRTEQRDSAMYRCASSFRGSPADTQYFGPGTRLTVL.

The chain has TRBV6-1 and TRBJ2-7; 7 nucleotides match TRBD1. The CDR3 spans 15 residues. The germline V gene encodes CDR1 MNHNS and CDR2 SASEGT. V trimming: 2 bases; J trimming: 4 bases; junction bases outside the gene matches: 8. The CDR3 reads CASSEMVGQPYEQYV. CDR3 in DNA: TGTGCCAGCAGTGAAATGGTGGGACAGCCATACGAGCAGTACGTC.

V and J are TRBV10-3 and TRBJ1-2; 8 bases map to TRBD1. The germline gives CDR1 ENHRY, CDR2 SYGVKD. The CDR3 totals 13 residues. J gave up 10 bases and V 5 bases, and 9 bases lay outside the gene matches. CDR3 in DNA: TGTGCCATCAGTAGCGGACAGGGTACCCCCTACACCTTC. Translating it yields CAISSGQGTPYTF.

The J gene is TRBJ2-7, the V gene TRBV5-6; weak D call: TRBD2 (6 bases). V gave up 0 bases and J gave up 2 bases, with 9 bases separating them. The CDR3 runs 14 residues. From germline, CDR1 is SGHDT and CDR2 YYEEEE. The CDR3 DNA sequence: TGTGCCAGCAGCTTGGGGGACTCAGCCTACGAGCAGTACGTC. Protein: CASSLGDSAYEQYV.

This rearrangement joins TRBV10-1 to TRBJ2-1; D perhaps matches TRBD1 (5 bases). From germline, CDR1 is WNHNN and CDR2 SYGVQD (reference sequence). The germline V and J ends were trimmed by 6 bases and 1 base, with 13 bases remaining between them. This CDR3 is built from 15 residues. The CDR3 is CASSPVAGSYNEQFF. Here the CDR3 DNA reads TGCGCCAGCAGCCCGGTGGCAGGGTCCTACAATGAGCAGTTCTTC.

V gene TRBV5-6 combines with J gene TRBJ1-2; D perhaps matches TRBD1 (5 bases). Germline CDR1 reads SGHDT; CDR2 reads YYEEEE. The CDR3 spans 12 residues. Trimming cost V 0 bases and J 9 bases, with 9 bases left between them. The CDR3 coding sequence is TGTGCCAGCAGCTTGGGCAGGGTTCGCTACACCTTC. Encoded protein: CASSLGRVRYTF. Complete variable domain (other parts from reference TRBV5-6 and TRBJ1-2): DAGVTQSPTHLIKTRGQQVTLRCSPKSGHDTVSWYQQALGQGPQFIFQYYEEEERQRGNFPDRFSGHQFPNYSSELNVNALLLGDSALYLCASSLGRVRYTFGSGTRLTVV.

J is TRBJ1-5 and V is TRBV28; TRBD1 might be the D (6 bases). Trimming shortened V by 5 bases and J by 1 base, and 9 bases separated the two germline ends. CDR1 MDHEN and CDR2 SYDVKM come from the germline V gene. This CDR3 region has 14 residues. The CDR3, as DNA: TGTGCCAGCAGTAAAACAGGGAGCAATCAGCCCCAGCATTTT. Translated: CASSKTGSNQPQHF.

J is TRBJ1-6 and V is TRBV19; no definite D call. The germline CDR1 and CDR2 sequences are LNHDA and SQIVND (reference sequence). Trimming pared 1 base from V and 7 bases from J, leaving 8 bases between. CDR3 length: 14 amino acids. CDR3 DNA: TGTGCCAGTAGTATAGCACAGCGGAATTCACCCCTCCACTTT. Its translation: CASSIAQRNSPLHF.

The chain couples TRBV18 to TRBJ1-1, with D unclear. CDR1 KGHSH and CDR2 LQKENI come from the germline V gene. The CDR3 length is 13 residues. The ends were cut back, 4 bases at V and 2 bases at J, with 8 bases in the middle. The CDR3 sequence is CASSRKTNTEAFF. The CDR3 nucleotides are TGTGCCAGCTCACGTAAGACAAACACTGAAGCTTTCTTT.

The rearrangement joins TRBV27 to TRBJ1-2; weak D call: TRBD1 (5 bases). Trimming removed 1 base at V and 4 bases at J, with 10 bases between. Per germline, CDR1 MNHEY and CDR2 SMNVEV (reference sequence). This CDR3 has 14 residues. The CDR3 is CASSLLAGGYGYTF. The CDR3 coding sequence is TGTGCCAGCAGTTTATTGGCGGGGGGCTATGGCTACACCTTC.

V usage is TRBV15 and J usage is TRBJ2-7; D gene unclear. V lost 4 bases and J lost 4, with 17 bases in between. The germline V gene encodes CDR1 LNHNV and CDR2 YYDKDF (reference sequence). The CDR3 extends over 15 amino acids. CDR3 nucleotides: TGTGCCACCAGCAATCCGGAGCAGCAGCCTTACGAGCAGTACTTC. Protein product: CATSNPEQQPYEQYF.

This chain joins TRBV6-5 and TRBJ2-7; 7 nucleotides agree with TRBD1. Germline-derived CDR1 and CDR2 are MNHEY and SVGAGI. CDR3 size: 13 residues. With V trimmed by 10 bases and J by 0 bases, 6 bases remained unmatched. The CDR3 spells CAKQTGCSYEQYF. Here the CDR3 DNA reads TGTGCCAAGCAGACAGGGTGCTCCTACGAGCAGTACTTC.

This rearrangement joins TRBV3-1 (or the pseudogene TRBV3-2) to TRBJ2-1; D may be TRBD2 (6 bases). Trimming shortened V by 0 bases and J by 3 bases, and 9 bases separated the two germline ends. CDR1 and CDR2 (germline): LGHDT, YNNKEL (reference sequence). The CDR3 totals 15 residues. The CDR3, as DNA: TGTGCCAGCAGCCAAGAGCCCGGGGGCTACAATGAGCAGTTCTTC. This translates into CASSQEPGGYNEQFF.

The gene calls are TRBV6-6 and TRBJ1-3, with 10 bases identical to TRBD1. V lost 0 bases to trimming and J lost 9 bases; unmatched junction nucleotides: 8. The germline V gene encodes CDR1 MNHNY and CDR2 SVGAGI (reference sequence). This CDR3 spans 16 amino acids. CDR3 protein: CASSYSSGTGDFTIYF. The CDR3 nucleotides read TGTGCCAGCAGTTACTCCTCCGGGACAGGGGACTTCACCATATATTTT.

The gene calls are TRBV2 and TRBJ1-2; maybe TRBD1 (6 bases). The CDR3 has 12 amino acids. Trimming took off 8 bases at V and 5 bases at J, with 12 bases between the two ends. Germline CDR1 reads SNHLY; CDR2 reads FYNNEI. The CDR3 DNA follows: TGTGCCAGCCAGGGGTGGAGGTATGGCTACACCTTC. Translated, it gives CASQGWRYGYTF.

The CDR3 nucleotides are TGTGCCAGCAGCTTTAACGGAGGAGCCGGGGAGCTGTTTTTT. Translation gives CASSFNGGAGELFF. The chain links TRBV7-2 to TRBJ2-2; a possible D gene is TRBD2 (5 bases). The CDR3 spans 14 residues. Germline CDR1 and CDR2: SGHTA and FQGNSA. The V gene lost 3 bases and the J gene lost 6 bases, with 11 bases spanning the gap.

Turning to this clone: Other nucleotide sequences in the sample specify the same CDR3. The rearrangement links TRBV5-1 to TRBJ1-5, with 7 bases matching TRBD1. Germline CDR1 SGHRS, CDR2 YFSETQ. The CDR3 totals 14 residues. With 4 bases clipped from V and 2 bases from J, the junction kept 3 bases outside the gene matches. CDR3 in amino acids: CASSPGTGNQPQHF. The CDR3 DNA reads as TGCGCCAGCAGCCCCGGGACAGGCAATCAGCCCCAGCATTTT.

V usage is TRBV6-2 or TRBV6-3 and J usage is TRBJ2-5; the D is unclear. This CDR3 is built from 11 residues. Trimming left V 6 bases short and J 5 bases short, with 7 bases between. Germline V gives CDR1 MNHEY, CDR2 SVGEGT. The DNA of the CDR3 is TGTGCCAGCAGCCCCATGGAGACCCAGTACTTC. The encoded protein is CASSPMETQYF.

Worth noting for this clone: Germline is not matched at one junction end, which may reflect a read error. The genes are TRBV19 and TRBJ1-2, with D unclear. CDR3 length equals 14 residues. CDR1 is LNHDA and CDR2 is SQIVND in the germline V gene (reference sequence). The CDR3 DNA reads as TGTGCCAGTAGTATGGGCCCCGTCGTCTATGACTACACCTTC. Translation gives CASSMGPVVYDYTF.

The chain links TRBV6-2 or TRBV6-3 to TRBJ2-1; D is undetermined. Germline loops: CDR1 MNHEY, CDR2 SVGEGT. CDR3 length: 14 amino acids. Trimming took 1 base from V and 1 from J, leaving 5 bases between them. CDR3 nucleotide sequence: TGTGCCAGCAGTTACTTACAGTCCTACAATGAGCAGTTCTTC. It specifies CASSYLQSYNEQFF.

This clone was observed a single time. The rearrangement uses TRBV2 and TRBJ2-1; TRBD2 matches 10 bases. In germline, CDR1 is SNHLY, CDR2 FYNNEI. V shed 6 bases and J 2 bases; nucleotides not matched to a gene: 10. This CDR3 spans 17 amino acids. CDR3 region: CASSGPTSGAPYNEQFF. The CDR3 DNA follows: TGTGCCAGCAGCGGCCCCACTAGCGGGGCACCCTACAATGAGCAGTTCTTC.

The chain employs TRBV7-9 and TRBJ1-3; 8 nucleotides line up with TRBD1. This CDR3 has 17 amino acids. Germline CDR1 SEHNR, CDR2 FQNEAQ (reference sequence). The J segment lost 2 bases and the V segment lost 6 bases, leaving 12 bases of the junction unmatched. CDR3 loop: CASRRQTGEVTGNTIYF. The CDR3 nucleotides are TGTGCCAGCAGACGTCAGACAGGGGAGGTAACTGGAAACACCATATATTTT.

The V call is TRBV6-1, the J call TRBJ1-4; TRBD1 might be the D (6 bases). Germline CDR1 reads MNHNS; CDR2 reads SASEGT. CDR3 size: 16 residues. Trimming left V 2 bases short and J 4 bases short, with 14 bases between. As DNA, the CDR3 is TGTGCCAGCAGTGAACGCCGGACAGTCAGTAATGAAAAACTGTTTTTT. Translated, it gives CASSERRTVSNEKLFF.